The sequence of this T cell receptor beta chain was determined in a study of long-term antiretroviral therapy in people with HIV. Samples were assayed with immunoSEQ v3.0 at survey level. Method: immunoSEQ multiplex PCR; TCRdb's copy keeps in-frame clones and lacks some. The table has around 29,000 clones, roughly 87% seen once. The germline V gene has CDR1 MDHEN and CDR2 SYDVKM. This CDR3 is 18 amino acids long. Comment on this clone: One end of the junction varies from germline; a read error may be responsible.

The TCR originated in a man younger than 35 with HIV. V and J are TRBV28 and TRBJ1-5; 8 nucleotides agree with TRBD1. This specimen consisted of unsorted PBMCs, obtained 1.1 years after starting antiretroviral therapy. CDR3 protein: CASGFRNRGVWDNQPQHF. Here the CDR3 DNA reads TGTGCCAGCGGTTTTAGGAACAGGGGGGTGTGGGACAATCAGCCCCAGCATTTT.